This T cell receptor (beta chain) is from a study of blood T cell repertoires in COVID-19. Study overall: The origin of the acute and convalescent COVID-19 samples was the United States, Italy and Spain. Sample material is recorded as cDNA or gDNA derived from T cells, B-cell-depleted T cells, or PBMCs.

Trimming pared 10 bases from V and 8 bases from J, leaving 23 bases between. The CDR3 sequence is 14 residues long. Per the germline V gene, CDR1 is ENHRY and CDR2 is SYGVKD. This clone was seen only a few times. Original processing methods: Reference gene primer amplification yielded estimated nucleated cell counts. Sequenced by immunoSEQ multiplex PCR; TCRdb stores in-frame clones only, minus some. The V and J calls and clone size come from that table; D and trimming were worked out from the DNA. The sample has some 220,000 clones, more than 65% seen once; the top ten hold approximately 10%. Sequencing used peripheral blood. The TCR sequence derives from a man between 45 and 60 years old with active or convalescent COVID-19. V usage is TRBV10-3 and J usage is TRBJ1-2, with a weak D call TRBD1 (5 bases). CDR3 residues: CATNPDRSTNGYTF. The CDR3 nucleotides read TGTGCCACCAACCCCGACAGATCTACCAACGGCTACACCTTC.